Described below is a single T cell receptor beta chain sequence and its context. Its cognate antigen is unknown. Possible read error: a much larger clone is one base away. This entry comes from a study of T-cell memory formation after mild COVID-19. Points from the study as a whole: The study detected some responding clones in pre-infection memory, suggesting cross-reactive memory joined. Among CD4+ contracting clones, most were CM and EM, and CD8+ ones EMRA.

Constant-segment primers were used for 5'RACE, and the resulting TCR alpha and TCR beta cDNA libraries carried sample barcodes and UMIs. TCRdb independently ran MiXCR on the 5' RACE reads; one entry per CDR3 protein. This table has fewer than 350,000 distinct CDR3 sequences, roughly 15% appearing once. Trimming removed 5 bases from V and 1 base from J; junction bases left unmatched: 4. The germline CDR1 and CDR2 sequences are LGHNA and YNFKEQ. The length of the CDR3 is 15 residues. This TCR was sampled from a man aged 18 to 35 who had mild COVID-19 (a few samples of this study predate the infection). Cell type and time point are not known. The V call is TRBV4-2, the J call TRBJ2-3; 9 nucleotides line up with TRBD2. Material for sequencing was PBMCs or a T cell subset sorted from them (not recorded which). DNA of the CDR3: TGTGCCAGCAGCTCGCGGGGGGGCGGCACAGATACGCAGTATTTT. It yields the protein CASSSRGGGTDTQYF.